The 9 T cell receptor beta chains in this list originate from one sample, sequenced in a study of beta chain features in type 1 diabetes. Study findings and constraints: Type 1 diabetes patients had moderately but significantly shorter TCRB CDR3s in all four CD4+ subsets.

All of the isolated RNA was reverse transcribed, so expressed TCRB transcripts were sequenced. The table came from immunoSEQ multiplex PCR; TCRdb's copy has only in-frame clones and leaves some out. The table records 140,000 to 150,000 clones, about 13% of them present only once. Their antigen targets remain unknown. The sample taken for sequencing was central memory CD4+ T cells from blood. The receptors were sampled from a man aged 18 to 35 with type 1 diabetes.

The CDR3: CASSPGLHFYEQYF. DNA of the CDR3: TGTGCCAGCAGTCCGGGACTACACTTCTACGAGCAGTACTTC. This chain connects TRBV6-1 to TRBJ2-7; TRBD2 aligns across 7 bases. This CDR3 region has 14 residues. With V trimmed by 5 bases and J by 3 bases, 7 bases remained unmatched. Germline CDR1 MNHNS, CDR2 SASEGT.

The V and J genes are TRBV19 and TRBJ1-1; D might be TRBD1 (5 bases). Germline V CDR1 and CDR2: LNHDA, SQIVND (reference sequence). Trimming removed 5 bases at V and 4 bases at J, with 8 bases between. This CDR3 is 12 amino acids long. The CDR3 is CASSLRGTEAFF. CDR3 nucleotide sequence: TGTGCCAGTAGTCTGAGGGGCACTGAAGCTTTCTTT.

The sample holds a few counts of this clone. This rearrangement joins TRBV5-4 to TRBJ2-7; possibly TRBD1 for D (5 bases). With 5 bases removed from V and 2 bases from J, the gap between germline ends came to 11 bases. Germline V gene lookup returns CDR1 SGHNT and CDR2 YYREEE (reference sequence). This CDR3 is 13 amino acids long. CDR3 DNA sequence: TGTGCCAGCAGGGTGGCAGGGACCTACGAGCAGTACTTC. This sequence encodes CASRVAGTYEQYF. Using reference TRBV5-4 and TRBJ2-7 for the parts outside the CDR3, the full variable domain is ETGVTQSPTHLIKTRGQQVTLRCSSQSGHNTVSWYQQALGQGPQFIFQYYREEENGRGNFPPRFSGLQFPNYSSELNVNALELDDSALYLCASRVAGTYEQYFGPGTRLTVT.

The table lists this clone with many counts. J is TRBJ1-1 and V is TRBV7-6; D gene unclear. V was shortened by 3 bases and J by 1 base, with 9 bases between the two germline ends. The CDR3 contains 14 residues. The germline V gene has CDR1 SGHVS and CDR2 FNYEAQ. In nucleotides, the CDR3 is TGTGCCAGCAGCTTGACATACGAGAACACTGAAGCTTTCTTT. It codes for CASSLTYENTEAFF.

The sample holds many counts of this clone. The V and J genes are TRBV18 and TRBJ2-1; 8 bases are a match to TRBD1. Per germline, CDR1 KGHSH and CDR2 LQKENI. CDR3 length: 14 amino acids. J was trimmed by 7 bases and V by 6 bases; bases with no gene match: 8. The CDR3 DNA follows: TGTGCCAGCTCCAACAGGGGGAGTGTTAATGAGCAGTTCTTC. The encoded protein is CASSNRGSVNEQFF. Full variable domain (missing parts from reference TRBV18 and TRBJ2-1): NAGVMQNPRHLVRRRGQEARLRCSPMKGHSHVYWYRQLPEEGLKFMVYLQKENIIDESGMPKERFSAEFPKEGPSILRIQQVVRGDSAAYFCASSNRGSVNEQFFGPGTRLTVL.

The V gene is TRBV4-1, the J gene TRBJ2-1; TRBD2 aligns across 9 bases. The CDR3 sequence is 16 residues long. J was trimmed by 7 bases and V by 0 bases; bases with no gene match: 7. Germline-derived CDR1 and CDR2 are MGHRA and YSYEKL. CDR3 region: CASSQDGLAGYNEQFF. CDR3 DNA: TGCGCCAGCAGCCAAGATGGGCTAGCGGGGTATAATGAGCAGTTCTTC.

This clone was detected only a few times. J is TRBJ1-1 and V is TRBV7-3, with D possibly matching TRBD1 (5 bases). V was cut by 5 bases and J by 8 bases, with 15 bases left in between. CDR1 is SGHTA and CDR2 is FQGTGA in the germline V gene. This CDR3 contains 13 residues. The CDR3 reads CASSPGQGREAFF. Here the CDR3 DNA reads TGTGCCAGCAGCCCTGGACAAGGAAGGGAAGCTTTCTTT.

In its sample, this clone was seen a few times. This chain joins TRBV10-3 and TRBJ2-2; D call uncertain. The CDR3 contains 13 residues. Germline V CDR1 and CDR2: ENHRY, SYGVKD. The V gene lost 3 bases and the J gene lost 6 bases, with 8 bases spanning the gap. CDR3 sequence (DNA): TGTGCCATCAGTGAAAGGGCGTCCGGGGAGCTGTTTTTT. It specifies CAISERASGELFF.

On this clone itself: The conserved phenylalanine or tryptophan is not found at the CDR3 terminus, so this likely reflects a read error. The DNA is left out, because the CDR3 cannot be placed on it with certainty; the CDR3 is given as TCRdb lists it. The J gene is TRBJ1-2, the V gene TRBV2; TRBD1, the D gene given by the table, was not confirmed from the DNA. The CDR3 comprises 12 residues, both ends counted. The germline gives CDR1 SNHLY, CDR2 FYNNEI. This CDR3 reads CASNRQALELEI.